The sequence of this T cell receptor (beta chain) was determined in a study of blood T cell repertoires in COVID-19. This CDR3 is built from 15 residues. The V segment lost 5 bases and the J segment 4 bases; nucleotides outside the gene matches: 11. Looked up from germline, CDR1 is SGHRS and CDR2 is YFSETQ. TCRdb's copy holds only in-frame clones and misses some; the assay was immunoSEQ multiplex PCR. This sample has about 480,000 clones; approximately 88% occur once, and the top ten carry less than 2%. The rearrangement links TRBV5-1 to TRBJ1-2, with 7 bases lining up with TRBD1. The receptor was derived from a woman aged 40 to 50 who had recovered from COVID-19. Sequenced: PBMCs or T cells enriched from blood (not recorded which). The DNA of the CDR3 is TGCGCCAGCAGTCCGGACAGGAGCTCCTTCTATGGCTACACCTTC. The encoded protein is CASSPDRSSFYGYTF.